Listed here are 9 T cell receptor beta chains from one sample, sequenced in a study of shared clonotypes between healthy human individuals. TCRdb's copy holds only in-frame clones and misses some; the assay was immunoSEQ multiplex PCR. The sample lists about 2.3 million clones, roughly 90% seen once, with around 0.4% in the top ten. What was sequenced was naive CD4+ T cells from PBMCs. Noted subset: CD45RA+ positively selected. The receptors come from a man aged 18 to 30 in good health. Some clones in this sample may be carry-over from other donors' samples.

This clone is a singleton in its sample. An end of the junction differs from the germline gene, which may be a read error. The chain uses TRBV18 and TRBJ2-5; D gene uncertain. The CDR3 extends over 14 amino acids. CDR1 is KGHSH, CDR2 LQKENI, per germline. The CDR3 sequence is CPSSPSSHRETQYF. The CDR3 DNA is TGTCCCAGCTCACCCAGCAGTCATCGGGAGACCCAGTACTTC.

For this clone: The junction departs from germline at one end; a sequencing error may be responsible. The gene calls are TRBV6-6 and TRBJ1-2, with D maybe TRBD1 (6 bases). The CDR3 sequence is 12 residues long. In germline, CDR1 is MNHNY, CDR2 SVGAGI (reference sequence). The CDR3 spells CASSSVRDTHFF. In DNA form, the CDR3 reads TGTGCCAGCAGTTCAGTCCGGGACACACACTTCTTC.

V gene TRBV4-3 combines with J gene TRBJ2-3, with 7 bases identical to TRBD2. V was clipped by 0 bases and J by 0 bases; unmatched bases: 6. Germline V lookup: CDR1 LGHNA, CDR2 YSLEER. This CDR3 comprises 17 residues. CDR3 protein: CASSQDGRASSTDTQYF. CDR3 bases: TGCGCCAGCAGCCAAGATGGGAGGGCGTCTAGCACAGATACGCAGTATTTT.

The chain joins TRBV4-3 to TRBJ1-2; D remains unclear. This CDR3 comprises 15 residues. V was trimmed by 6 bases and J by 8 bases, leaving 22 bases between them. In germline, CDR1 is LGHNA, CDR2 YSLEER. CDR3 bases: TGCGCCAGCAGAGCGAGTCTGGGGTTCAAAGGGGGCTACACCTTC. The encoded protein is CASRASLGFKGGYTF.

The chain employs TRBV27 and TRBJ2-7; TRBD2 matches at 9 bases. V was pared by 3 bases and J by 0 bases, with 12 bases of the junction left unmatched. Per germline, CDR1 MNHEY and CDR2 SMNVEV (reference sequence). The CDR3 is made up of 18 amino acids. In DNA form, the CDR3 reads TGTGCCAGCAGTTTCCGACCCCTTCTAGCGGGGAGCTCCTACGAGCAGTACTTC. Its translation: CASSFRPLLAGSSYEQYF.

The genes are TRBV27 and TRBJ2-3, with 11 bases lining up with TRBD2. Germline V gives CDR1 MNHEY, CDR2 SMNVEV (reference sequence). The V and J ends lost 6 bases and 7 bases, in that order; junction bases with no gene match: 12. This CDR3 region has 16 residues. CDR3 amino acids: CASSYNSGRATNTQYF. CDR3 sequence (DNA): TGTGCCAGCAGCTACAATAGCGGGAGGGCCACGAATACGCAGTATTTT.

The genes are TRBV7-2 and TRBJ2-5; 12 bases align to TRBD2. The CDR3 has 17 residues. Germline V gene lookup returns CDR1 SGHTA and CDR2 FQGNSA. Losses at the gene ends were 1 base for V and 4 bases for J; bases not matched to a gene: 7. In DNA form, the CDR3 reads TGTGCCAGCAGCTTAGGTGCTAGCGGGAGGGCCTTAGAGACCCAGTACTTC. Translated, it gives CASSLGASGRALETQYF.

The V and J genes are TRBV18 and TRBJ2-3, with 13 bases lining up with TRBD2. The CDR3 is 21 amino acids. Germline V gene data show CDR1 as KGHSH and CDR2 as LQKENI. With V trimmed by 1 base and J by 1 base, 14 bases remained unmatched. CDR3 in DNA: TGTGCCAGCTCACCACTAGGGACTAGCGGGACTTCCCCCTCGGGCACAGATACGCAGTATTTT. Residues: CASSPLGTSGTSPSGTDTQYF.

This chain connects TRBV5-1 to TRBJ2-1; 10 nucleotides line up with TRBD2. The germline V gene encodes CDR1 SGHRS and CDR2 YFSETQ. This CDR3 comprises 15 residues. V shed 3 bases, J shed 8 bases, and the junction held 8 bases outside the gene matches. CDR3 amino acids: CASSSELGLADEQFF. The DNA of the CDR3 is TGCGCCAGCAGCTCCGAACTCGGACTAGCGGATGAGCAGTTCTTC. Full variable domain (rest looked up from reference TRBV5-1 and TRBJ2-1): KAGVTQTPRYLIKTRGQQVTLSCSPISGHRSVSWYQQTPGQGLQFLFEYFSETQRNKGNFPGRFSGRQFSNSRSEMNVSTLELGDSALYLCASSSELGLADEQFFGPGTRLTVL.